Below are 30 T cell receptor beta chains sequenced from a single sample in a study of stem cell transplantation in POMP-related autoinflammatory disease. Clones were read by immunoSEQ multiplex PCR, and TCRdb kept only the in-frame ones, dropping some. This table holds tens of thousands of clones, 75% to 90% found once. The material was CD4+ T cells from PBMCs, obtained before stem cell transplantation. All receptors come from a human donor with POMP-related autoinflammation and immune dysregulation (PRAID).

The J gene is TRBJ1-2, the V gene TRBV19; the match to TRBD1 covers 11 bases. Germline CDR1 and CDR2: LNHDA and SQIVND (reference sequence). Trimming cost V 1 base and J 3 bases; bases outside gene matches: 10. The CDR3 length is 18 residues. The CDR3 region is CASSIGGPGTGGYYGYTF. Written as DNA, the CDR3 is TGTGCCAGTAGTATAGGGGGCCCCGGGACAGGGGGGTACTATGGCTACACCTTC.

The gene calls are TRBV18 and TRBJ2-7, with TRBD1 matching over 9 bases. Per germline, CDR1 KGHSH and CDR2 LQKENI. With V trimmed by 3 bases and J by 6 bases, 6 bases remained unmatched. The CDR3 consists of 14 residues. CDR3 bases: TGTGCCAGCTCACCGGGGGACAGGGTGGGCGAGCAGTACTTC. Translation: CASSPGDRVGEQYF. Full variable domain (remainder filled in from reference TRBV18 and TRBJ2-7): NAGVMQNPRHLVRRRGQEARLRCSPMKGHSHVYWYRQLPEEGLKFMVYLQKENIIDESGMPKERFSAEFPKEGPSILRIQQVVRGDSAAYFCASSPGDRVGEQYFGPGTRLTVT.

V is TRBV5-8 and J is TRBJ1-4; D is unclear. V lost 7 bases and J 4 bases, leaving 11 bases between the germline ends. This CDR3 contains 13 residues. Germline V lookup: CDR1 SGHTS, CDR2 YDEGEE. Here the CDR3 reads CASLTVLNEKLFF. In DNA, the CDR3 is TGTGCCAGCTTAACAGTTCTTAATGAAAAACTGTTTTTT.

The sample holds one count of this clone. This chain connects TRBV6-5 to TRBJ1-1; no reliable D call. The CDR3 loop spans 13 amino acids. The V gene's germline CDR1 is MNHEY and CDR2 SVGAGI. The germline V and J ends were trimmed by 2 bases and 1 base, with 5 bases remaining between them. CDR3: CASSYPGNTEAFF. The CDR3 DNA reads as TGTGCCAGCAGTTACCCCGGGAACACTGAAGCTTTCTTT.

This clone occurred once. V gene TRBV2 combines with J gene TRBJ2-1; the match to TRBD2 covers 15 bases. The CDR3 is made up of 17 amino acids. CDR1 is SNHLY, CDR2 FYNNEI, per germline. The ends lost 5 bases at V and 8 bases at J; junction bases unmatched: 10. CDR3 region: CASSSGLAGGDGYEQFF. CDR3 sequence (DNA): TGTGCCAGCAGTTCTGGACTAGCGGGGGGGGACGGCTATGAGCAGTTCTTC. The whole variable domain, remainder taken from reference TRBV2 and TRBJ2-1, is EPEVTQTPSHQVTQMGQEVILRCVPISNHLYFYWYRQILGQKVEFLVSFYNNEISEKSEIFDDQFSVERPDGSNFTLKIRSTKLEDSAMYFCASSSGLAGGDGYEQFFGPGTRLTVL.

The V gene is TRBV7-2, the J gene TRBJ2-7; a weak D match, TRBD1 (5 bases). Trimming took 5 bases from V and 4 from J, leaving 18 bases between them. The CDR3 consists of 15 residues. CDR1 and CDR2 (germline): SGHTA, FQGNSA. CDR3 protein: CASSPIGVGGYEQYF. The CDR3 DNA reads TGTGCCAGCAGCCCCATAGGGGTCGGTGGGTACGAGCAGTACTTC.

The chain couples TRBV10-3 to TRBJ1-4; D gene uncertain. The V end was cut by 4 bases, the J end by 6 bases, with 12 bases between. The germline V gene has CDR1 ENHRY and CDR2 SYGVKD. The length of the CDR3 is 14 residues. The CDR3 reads CAISAGGPHEKLFF. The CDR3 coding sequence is TGTGCCATCAGTGCGGGTGGCCCACATGAAAAACTGTTTTTT.

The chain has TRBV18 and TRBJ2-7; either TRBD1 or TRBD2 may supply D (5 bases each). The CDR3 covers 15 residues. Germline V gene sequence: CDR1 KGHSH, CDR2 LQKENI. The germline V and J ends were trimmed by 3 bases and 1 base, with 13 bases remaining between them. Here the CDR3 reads CASSPRERGSYEQYF. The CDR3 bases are TGTGCCAGCTCACCGAGGGAAAGGGGTTCCTACGAGCAGTACTTC.

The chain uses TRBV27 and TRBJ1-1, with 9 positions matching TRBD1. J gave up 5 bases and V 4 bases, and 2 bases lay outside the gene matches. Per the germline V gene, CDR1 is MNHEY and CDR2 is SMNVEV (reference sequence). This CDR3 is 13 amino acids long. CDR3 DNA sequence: TGTGCCAGCAGTTGGGACAGGGATACTGAAGCTTTCTTT. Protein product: CASSWDRDTEAFF.

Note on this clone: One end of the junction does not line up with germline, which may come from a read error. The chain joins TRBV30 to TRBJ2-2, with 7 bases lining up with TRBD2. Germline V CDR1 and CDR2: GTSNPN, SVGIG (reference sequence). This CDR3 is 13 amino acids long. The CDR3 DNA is TGTGGCTGGATGGGGGGGAATACCGGGGAGCTGTTTTTT. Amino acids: CGWMGGNTGELFF.

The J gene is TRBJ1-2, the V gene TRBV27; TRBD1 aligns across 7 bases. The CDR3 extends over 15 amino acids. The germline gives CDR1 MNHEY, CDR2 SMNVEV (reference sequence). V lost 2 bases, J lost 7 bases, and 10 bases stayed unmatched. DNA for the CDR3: TGTGCCAGCAGTTTAGGGGTGGAGGGGGCAGGTGGCTACACCTTC. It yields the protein CASSLGVEGAGGYTF.

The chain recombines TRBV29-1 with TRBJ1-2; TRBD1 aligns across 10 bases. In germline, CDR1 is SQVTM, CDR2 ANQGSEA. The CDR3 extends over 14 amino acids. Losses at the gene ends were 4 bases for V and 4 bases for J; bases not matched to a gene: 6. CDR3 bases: TGCAGCGTTGTCCCAGGGACAGGGGCCTATGGCTACACCTTC. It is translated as CSVVPGTGAYGYTF.

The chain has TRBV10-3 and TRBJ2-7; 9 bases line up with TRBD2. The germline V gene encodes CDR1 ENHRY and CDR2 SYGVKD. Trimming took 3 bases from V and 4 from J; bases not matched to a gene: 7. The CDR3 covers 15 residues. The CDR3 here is CAISEGSGSIYEQYF. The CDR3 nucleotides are TGTGCCATCAGTGAAGGTAGCGGGAGCATATACGAGCAGTACTTC.

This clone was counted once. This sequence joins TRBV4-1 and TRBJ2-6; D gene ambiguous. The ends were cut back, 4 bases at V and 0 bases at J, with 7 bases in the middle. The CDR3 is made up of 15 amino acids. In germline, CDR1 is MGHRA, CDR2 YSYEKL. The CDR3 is CASSPQRSGANVLTF. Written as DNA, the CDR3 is TGCGCCAGCAGCCCGCAGCGCTCTGGGGCCAACGTCCTGACTTTC.

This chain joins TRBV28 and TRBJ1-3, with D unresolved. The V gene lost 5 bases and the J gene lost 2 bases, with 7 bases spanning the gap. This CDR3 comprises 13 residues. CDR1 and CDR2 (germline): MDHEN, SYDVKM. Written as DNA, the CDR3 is TGTGCCAGCAGTGGGTCCCCTGGAAACACCATATATTTT. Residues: CASSGSPGNTIYF. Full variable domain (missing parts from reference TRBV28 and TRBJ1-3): DVKVTQSSRYLVKRTGEKVFLECVQDMDHENMFWYRQDPGLGLRLIYFSYDVKMKEKGDIPEGYSVSREKKERFSLILESASTNQTSMYLCASSGSPGNTIYFGEGSWLTVV.

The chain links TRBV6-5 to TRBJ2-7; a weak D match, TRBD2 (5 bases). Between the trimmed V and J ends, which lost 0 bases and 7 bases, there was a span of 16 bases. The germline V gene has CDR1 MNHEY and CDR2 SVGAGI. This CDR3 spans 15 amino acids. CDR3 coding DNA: TGTGCCAGCAGTTACTCGAGGGCGACCGCCGGGGAGCAGTACTTC. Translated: CASSYSRATAGEQYF.

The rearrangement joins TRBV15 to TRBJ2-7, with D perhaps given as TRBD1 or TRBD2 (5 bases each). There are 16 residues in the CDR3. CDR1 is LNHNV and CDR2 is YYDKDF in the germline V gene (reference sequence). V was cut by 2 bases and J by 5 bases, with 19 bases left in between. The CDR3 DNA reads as TGTGCCACCAGCAGAAGTGGGGCTAGCAGGATGCACGAGCAGTACTTC. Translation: CATSRSGASRMHEQYF.

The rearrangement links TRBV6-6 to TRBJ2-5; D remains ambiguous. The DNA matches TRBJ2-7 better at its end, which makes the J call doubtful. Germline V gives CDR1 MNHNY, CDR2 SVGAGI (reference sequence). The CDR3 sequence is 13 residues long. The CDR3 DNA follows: TGTGCCAGCAGTTACCCCTTAGGGTACGAGCAGTACTTC. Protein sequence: CASSYPLGYEQYF.

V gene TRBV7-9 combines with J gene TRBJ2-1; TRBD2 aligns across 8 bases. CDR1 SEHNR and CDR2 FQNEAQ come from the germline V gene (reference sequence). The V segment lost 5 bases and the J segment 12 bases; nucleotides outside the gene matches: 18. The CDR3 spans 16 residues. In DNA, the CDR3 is TGTGCCAGCAGCCTAAGGGGACTAGGCCAGGAAGGGGGGCAGTTCTTC. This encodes CASSLRGLGQEGGQFF.

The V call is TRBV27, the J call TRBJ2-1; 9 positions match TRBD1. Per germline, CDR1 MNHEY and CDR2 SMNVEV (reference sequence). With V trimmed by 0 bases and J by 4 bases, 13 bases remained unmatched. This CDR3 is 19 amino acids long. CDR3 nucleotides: TGTGCCAGCAGTTTATCGTGGGGACAGGGAATCAAACAATACAATGAGCAGTTCTTC. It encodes CASSLSWGQGIKQYNEQFF.

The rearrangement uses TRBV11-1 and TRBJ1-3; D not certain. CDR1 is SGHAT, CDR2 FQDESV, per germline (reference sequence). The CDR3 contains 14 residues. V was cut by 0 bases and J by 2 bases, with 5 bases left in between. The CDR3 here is CASSLADAGNTIYF. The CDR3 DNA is TGTGCCAGCAGCTTAGCGGATGCTGGAAACACCATATATTTT.

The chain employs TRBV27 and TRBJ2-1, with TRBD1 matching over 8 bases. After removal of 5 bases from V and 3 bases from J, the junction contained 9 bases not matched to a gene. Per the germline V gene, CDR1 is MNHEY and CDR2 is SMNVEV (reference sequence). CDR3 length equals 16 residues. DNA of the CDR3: TGTGCCAGCAGTCCGGACAGGGAACCCGACTACAATGAGCAGTTCTTC. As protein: CASSPDREPDYNEQFF.

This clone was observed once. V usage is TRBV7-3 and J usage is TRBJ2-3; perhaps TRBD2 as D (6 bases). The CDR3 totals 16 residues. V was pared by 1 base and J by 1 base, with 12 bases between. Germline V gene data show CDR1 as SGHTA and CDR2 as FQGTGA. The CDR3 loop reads CASSLKAGGGTDTQYF. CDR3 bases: TGTGCCAGCAGCTTAAAAGCGGGCGGGGGCACAGATACGCAGTATTTT.

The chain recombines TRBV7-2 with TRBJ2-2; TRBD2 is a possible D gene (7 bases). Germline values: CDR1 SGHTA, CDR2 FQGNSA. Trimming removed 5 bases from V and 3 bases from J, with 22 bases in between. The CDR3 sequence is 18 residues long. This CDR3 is CASSPGAGDYWDTGELFF. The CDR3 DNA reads TGTGCCAGCAGCCCGGGGGCGGGAGATTACTGGGACACCGGGGAGCTGTTTTTT. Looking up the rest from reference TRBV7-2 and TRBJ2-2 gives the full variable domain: GAGVSQSPSNKVTEKGKDVELRCDPISGHTALYWYRQSLGQGLEFLIYFQGNSAPDKSGLPSDRFSAERTGGSVSTLTIQRTQQEDSAVYLCASSPGAGDYWDTGELFFGEGSRLTVL.

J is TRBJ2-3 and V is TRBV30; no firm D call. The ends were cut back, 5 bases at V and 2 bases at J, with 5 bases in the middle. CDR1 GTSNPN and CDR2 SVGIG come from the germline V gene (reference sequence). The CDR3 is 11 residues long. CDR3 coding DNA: TGTGCCTGGTCTTACACAGATACGCAGTATTTT. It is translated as CAWSYTDTQYF.

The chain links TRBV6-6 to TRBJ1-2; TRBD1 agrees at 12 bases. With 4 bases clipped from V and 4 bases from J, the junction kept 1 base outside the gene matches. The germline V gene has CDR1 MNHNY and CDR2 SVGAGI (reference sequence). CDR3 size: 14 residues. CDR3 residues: CASSWDRGPYGYTF. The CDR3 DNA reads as TGTGCCAGCAGTTGGGACAGGGGGCCCTATGGCTACACCTTC.

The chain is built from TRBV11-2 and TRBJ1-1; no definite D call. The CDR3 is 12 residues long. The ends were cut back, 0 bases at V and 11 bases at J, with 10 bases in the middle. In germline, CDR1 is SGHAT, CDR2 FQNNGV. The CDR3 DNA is TGTGCCAGCAGCTTAGAAGTTTTCAGGGCTTTCTTT. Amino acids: CASSLEVFRAFF.

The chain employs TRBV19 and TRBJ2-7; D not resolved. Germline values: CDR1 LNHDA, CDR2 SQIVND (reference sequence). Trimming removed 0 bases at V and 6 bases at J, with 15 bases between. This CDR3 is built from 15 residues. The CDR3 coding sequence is TGTGCCAGTAGTATAGATTATCATATTTCACGCGAGCAGTACTTC. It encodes CASSIDYHISREQYF.

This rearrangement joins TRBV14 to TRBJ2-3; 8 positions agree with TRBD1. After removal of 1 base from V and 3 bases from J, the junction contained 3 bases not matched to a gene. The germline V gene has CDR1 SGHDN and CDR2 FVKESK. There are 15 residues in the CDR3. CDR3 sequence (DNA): TGTGCCAGCAGCCAAGTAAGGGACAGGACAGATACGCAGTATTTT. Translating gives CASSQVRDRTDTQYF. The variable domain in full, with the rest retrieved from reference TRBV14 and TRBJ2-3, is EAGVTQFPSHSVIEKGQTVTLRCDPISGHDNLYWYRRVMGKEIKFLLHFVKESKQDESGMPNNRFLAERTGGTYSTLKVQPAELEDSGVYFCASSQVRDRTDTQYFGPGTRLTVL.

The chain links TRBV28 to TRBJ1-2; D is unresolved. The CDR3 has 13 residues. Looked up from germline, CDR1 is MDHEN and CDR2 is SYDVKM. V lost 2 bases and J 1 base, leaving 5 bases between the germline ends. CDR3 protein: CASSLHLNYGYTF. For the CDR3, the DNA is TGTGCCAGCAGTTTACACCTTAACTATGGCTACACCTTC.